This T cell receptor (beta chain) was identified in a study of shared clonotypes between healthy human individuals. TCRdb keeps only in-frame clones here, not all; method: immunoSEQ multiplex PCR. The table shows millions of clones, with 80% to 95% occurring only once. V lost 2 bases and J lost 0, with 11 bases in between. Germline assignment: CDR1 SGHTA and CDR2 FQGTGA. The CDR3 is 16 amino acids. Sequencing was done on a sample of naive CD4+ T cells from PBMCs. Subset specified: CD45RA+ positively selected. The clonotype was recovered from a man in his late teens or twenties in good health. Some clones in this sample may be carry-over from other donors' samples. The V call is TRBV7-3, the J call TRBJ2-1; possibly TRBD2 for D (5 bases). Written as DNA, the CDR3 is TGTGCCAGCAGCTTAGGAGGTCCTTTCTCCTACAATGAGCAGTTCTTC. The encoded protein is CASSLGGPFSYNEQFF.